This T cell receptor beta chain is drawn from a study of shared clonotypes between healthy human individuals. Study-wide findings and caveats: Researchers sampled only blood; tissue repertoires likely differ. Estimated richness values were generally larger in naive subsets than in memory subsets.

The CDR3 spans 15 residues. Germline V gives CDR1 GTSNPN, CDR2 SVGIG (reference sequence). Trimming took off 1 base at V and 7 bases at J, with 17 bases between the two ends. This clone turned up a few times. Its antigen is still unknown. Libraries were prepared by immunoSEQ multiplex PCR; TCRdb keeps only in-frame clonotypes and omits some of them. Found here are around 700,000 clones, around 72% of them singletons; the top ten hold 1.8%. The sequencing sample was made of memory CD4+ T cells sorted from blood. The subset: CD45RA-negative fraction. This chain uses TRBV30 with TRBJ2-1, with D tentatively TRBD2 (5 bases). The TCR was taken from a young woman in good health. This CDR3 reads CAWSDPGPRRNEQFF. In DNA form, the CDR3 reads TGTGCCTGGAGTGACCCCGGGCCCAGGAGGAATGAGCAGTTCTTC.